This T cell receptor beta chain was captured in a study of blood T cell repertoires in COVID-19. For the study at large: From the United States, Italy and Spain came samples of acute and convalescent COVID-19. PBMCs, B-cell-depleted T cells, or T cells were the source of the cDNA or gDNA that made up the material.

This clone was seen once. The CDR3 is 22 residues long. V gave up 5 bases and J gave up 1 base, with 34 bases separating them. Per the study methods: Amplifying reference gene primers gave estimates of nucleated cell counts. This table comes from immunoSEQ multiplex PCR, and its TCRdb copy is limited to in-frame clones, with some not included. That table is the source of V, J and clone size, and D and trimming were worked out from the DNA. The table has about 200,000 clones, 86% seen once. V usage is TRBV5-3 and J usage is TRBJ1-3; D gene unclear. TRBV5-3 is an ORF; its function is uncertain. The specimen was peripheral blood. The TCR was taken from a woman in her sixties or seventies with acute or convalescent COVID-19. CDR3: CARRARKTTRQVHTDSGNTIYF. For the CDR3, the DNA is TGTGCCAGAAGAGCCCGTAAGACGACACGGCAAGTCCACACCGATTCTGGAAACACCATATATTTT.